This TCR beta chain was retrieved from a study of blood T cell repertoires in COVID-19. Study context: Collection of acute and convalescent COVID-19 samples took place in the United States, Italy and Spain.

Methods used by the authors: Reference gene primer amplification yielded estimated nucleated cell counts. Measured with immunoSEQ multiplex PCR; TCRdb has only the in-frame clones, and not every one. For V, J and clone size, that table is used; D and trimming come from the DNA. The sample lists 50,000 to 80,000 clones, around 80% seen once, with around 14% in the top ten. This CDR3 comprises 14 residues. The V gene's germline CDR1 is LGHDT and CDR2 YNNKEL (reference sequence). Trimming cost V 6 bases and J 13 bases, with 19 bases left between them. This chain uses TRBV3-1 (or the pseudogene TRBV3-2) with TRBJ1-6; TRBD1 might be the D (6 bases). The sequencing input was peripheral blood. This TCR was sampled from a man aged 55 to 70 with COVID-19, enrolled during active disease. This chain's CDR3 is CASSHRESKGPLHF. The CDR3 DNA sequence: TGTGCCAGCAGTCACAGGGAATCTAAGGGGCCCCTCCACTTT.